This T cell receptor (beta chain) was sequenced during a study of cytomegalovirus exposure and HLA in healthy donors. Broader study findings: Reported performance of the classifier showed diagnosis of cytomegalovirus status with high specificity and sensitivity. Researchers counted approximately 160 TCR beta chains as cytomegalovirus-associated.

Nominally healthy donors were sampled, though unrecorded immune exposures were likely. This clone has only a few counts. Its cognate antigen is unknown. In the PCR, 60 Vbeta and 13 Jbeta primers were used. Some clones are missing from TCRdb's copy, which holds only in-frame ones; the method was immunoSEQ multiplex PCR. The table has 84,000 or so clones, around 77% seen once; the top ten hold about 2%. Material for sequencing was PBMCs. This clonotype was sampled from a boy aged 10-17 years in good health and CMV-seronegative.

The CDR3 coding sequence is TGTGCCAGCAGCTTAGTTCACACCTACAATGAGCAGTTCTTC. Protein sequence: CASSLVHTYNEQFF. The V gene is TRBV7-9, the J gene TRBJ2-1; no clear D. Germline CDR1 SEHNR, CDR2 FQNEAQ (reference sequence). The CDR3 consists of 14 residues. V was pared by 1 base and J by 2 bases, with 6 bases between.